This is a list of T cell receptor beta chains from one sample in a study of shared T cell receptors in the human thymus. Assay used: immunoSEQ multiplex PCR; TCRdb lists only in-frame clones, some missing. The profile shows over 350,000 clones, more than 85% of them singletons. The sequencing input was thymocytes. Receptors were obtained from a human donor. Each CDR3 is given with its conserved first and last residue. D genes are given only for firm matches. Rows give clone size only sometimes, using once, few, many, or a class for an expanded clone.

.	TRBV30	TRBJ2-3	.	CAWKGGGTDTQYF	TGTGCCTGGAAAGGAGGCGGCACAGATACGCAGTATTTT
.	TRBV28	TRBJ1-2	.	CASSFSSGYTF	TGTGCCAGCAGTTTCTCCTCCGGCTACACCTTC
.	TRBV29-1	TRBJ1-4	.	CSVYLGGWEKLFF	TGCAGCGTTTATCTAGGGGGTTGGGAAAAACTGTTTTTT
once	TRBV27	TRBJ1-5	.	CASSSADGSLFGQPQHF	TGTGCCAGCAGTTCAGCCGATGGCTCCTTGTTTGGTCAGCCCCAGCATTTT
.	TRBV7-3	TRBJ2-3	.	CASSLNLGVTDTQYF	TGTGCCAGCAGCTTAAACCTGGGAGTCACAGATACGCAGTATTTT
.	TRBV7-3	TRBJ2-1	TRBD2	CASSITAGSSYNEQFF	TGTGCCAGCAGCATTACAGCGGGGAGCTCCTACAATGAGCAGTTCTTC
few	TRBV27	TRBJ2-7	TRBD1	CASSFVQGVNNEQYF	TGTGCCAGCAGTTTTGTGCAGGGGGTTAATAACGAGCAGTACTTC
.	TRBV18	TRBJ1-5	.	CASSPLGGGQPQHF	TGTGCCAGCTCACCCCTCGGGGGTGGTCAGCCCCAGCATTTT
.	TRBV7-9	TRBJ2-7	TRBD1	CASSLGRQGAHEQYF	TGTGCCAGCAGCCTCGGGAGACAGGGGGCCCACGAGCAGTACTTC
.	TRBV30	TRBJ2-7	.	CAWMGRNPSYEQYF	TGTGCCTGGATGGGACGGAACCCCTCCTACGAGCAGTACTTC
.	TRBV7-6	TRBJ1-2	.	CASSPRRVGGRGYTF	TGTGCCAGCAGCCCTCGGAGGGTCGGGGGCCGTGGCTACACCTTC
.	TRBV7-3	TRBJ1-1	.	CASSLTGRSRTHEAFF	TGTGCCAGCAGCTTAACGGGGAGGAGCCGTACCCATGAAGCTTTCTTT
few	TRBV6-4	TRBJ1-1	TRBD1	CASRDRDTEAFF	TGTGCCAGCCGGGACAGGGACACTGAAGCTTTCTTT
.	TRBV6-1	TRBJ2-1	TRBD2	CASSGNPSGNNEQFF	TGTGCCAGCAGTGGAAACCCTAGCGGAAACAATGAGCAGTTCTTC
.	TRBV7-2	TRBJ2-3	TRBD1	CASNFLPPTGMADTQYF	TGTGCCAGCAACTTTCTCCCCCCGACAGGGATGGCAGATACGCAGTATTTT
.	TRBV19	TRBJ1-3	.	CASSIGKGTGNTIYF	TGTGCCAGTAGTATTGGCAAAGGGACTGGAAACACCATATATTTT
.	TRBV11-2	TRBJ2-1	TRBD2	CASSLGGLAGGDNEQFF	TGTGCCAGCAGCTTAGGGGGACTAGCGGGAGGGGACAATGAGCAGTTCTTC
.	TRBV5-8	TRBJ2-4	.	CASSRSAEGENIQYF	TGTGCCAGCAGTAGGTCGGCCGAGGGGGAAAACATTCAGTACTTC
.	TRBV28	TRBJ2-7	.	CASSSWDTSYEQYF	TGTGCCAGCAGTTCTTGGGACACTTCCTACGAGCAGTACTTC
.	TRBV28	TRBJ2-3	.	CASSVSTDTQYF	TGTGCCAGCAGTGTGAGCACAGATACGCAGTATTTT
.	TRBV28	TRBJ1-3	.	CASRDNFSGNTIYF	TGTGCCAGCCGGGACAACTTCTCTGGAAACACCATATATTTT
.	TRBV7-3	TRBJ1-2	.	CASSRGQNYGYTF	TGTGCCAGCAGCCGCGGGCAGAACTATGGCTACACCTTC
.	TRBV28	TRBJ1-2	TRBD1	CASSLSPTGANYGYTF	TGTGCCAGCAGTTTAAGCCCGACAGGGGCCAACTATGGCTACACCTTC
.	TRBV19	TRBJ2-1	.	CASSSRHSHEQFF	TGTGCCAGTAGTTCCAGACATAGCCATGAGCAGTTCTTC
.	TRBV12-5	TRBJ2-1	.	CASGFPTSGSYNEQFF	TGTGCTAGTGGTTTTCCCACCAGTGGCTCCTACAATGAGCAGTTCTTC